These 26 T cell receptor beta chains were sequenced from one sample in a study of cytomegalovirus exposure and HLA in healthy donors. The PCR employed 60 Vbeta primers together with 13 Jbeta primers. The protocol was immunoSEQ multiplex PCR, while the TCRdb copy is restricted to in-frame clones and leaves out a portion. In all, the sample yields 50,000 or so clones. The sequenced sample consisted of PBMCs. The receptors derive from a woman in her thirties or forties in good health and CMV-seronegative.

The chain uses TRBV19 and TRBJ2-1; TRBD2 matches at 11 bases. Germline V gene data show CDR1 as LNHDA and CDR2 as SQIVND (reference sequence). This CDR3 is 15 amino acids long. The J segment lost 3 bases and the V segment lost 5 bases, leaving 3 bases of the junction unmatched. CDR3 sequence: CASSGGLADYNEQFF. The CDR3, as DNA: TGTGCCAGTAGTGGGGGACTAGCGGACTACAATGAGCAGTTCTTC.

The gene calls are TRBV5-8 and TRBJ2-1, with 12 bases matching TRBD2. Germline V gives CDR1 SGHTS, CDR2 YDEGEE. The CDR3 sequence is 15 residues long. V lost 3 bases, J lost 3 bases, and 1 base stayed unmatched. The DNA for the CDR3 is TGTGCCAGCAGCTCGGGACTAGCGGGCTACAATGAGCAGTTCTTC. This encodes CASSSGLAGYNEQFF. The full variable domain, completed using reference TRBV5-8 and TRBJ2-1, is EAGVTQSPTHLIKTRGQQATLRCSPISGHTSVYWYQQALGLGLQFLLWYDEGEERNRGNFPPRFSGRQFPNYSSELNVNALELEDSALYLCASSSGLAGYNEQFFGPGTRLTVL.

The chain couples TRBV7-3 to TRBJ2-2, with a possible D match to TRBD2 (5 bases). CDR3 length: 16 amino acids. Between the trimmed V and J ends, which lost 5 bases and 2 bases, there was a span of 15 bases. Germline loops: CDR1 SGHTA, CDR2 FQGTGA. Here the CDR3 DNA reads TGTGCCAGCAGCGTAAACAGCGGCCCCAACACCGGGGAGCTGTTTTTT. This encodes CASSVNSGPNTGELFF.

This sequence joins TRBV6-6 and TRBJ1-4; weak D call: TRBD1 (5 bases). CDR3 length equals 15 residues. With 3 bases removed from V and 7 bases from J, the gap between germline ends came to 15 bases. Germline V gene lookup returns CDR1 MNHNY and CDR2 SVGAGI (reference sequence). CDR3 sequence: CASSYTGLGGEKLFF. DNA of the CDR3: TGTGCCAGCAGTTATACTGGTCTCGGGGGTGAAAAACTGTTTTTT.

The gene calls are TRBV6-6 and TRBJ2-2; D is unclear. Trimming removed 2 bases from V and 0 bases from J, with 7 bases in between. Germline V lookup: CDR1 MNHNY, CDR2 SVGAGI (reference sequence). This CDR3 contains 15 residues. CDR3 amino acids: CASSYQLTNTGELFF. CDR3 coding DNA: TGTGCCAGCAGTTACCAACTCACGAACACCGGGGAGCTGTTTTTT.

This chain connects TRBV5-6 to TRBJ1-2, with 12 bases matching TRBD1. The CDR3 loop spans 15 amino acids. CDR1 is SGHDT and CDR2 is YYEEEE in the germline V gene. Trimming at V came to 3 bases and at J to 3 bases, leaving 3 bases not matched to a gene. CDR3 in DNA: TGTGCCAGCAGCTGGGGACAGGGGGCCGACTATGGCTACACCTTC. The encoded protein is CASSWGQGADYGYTF.

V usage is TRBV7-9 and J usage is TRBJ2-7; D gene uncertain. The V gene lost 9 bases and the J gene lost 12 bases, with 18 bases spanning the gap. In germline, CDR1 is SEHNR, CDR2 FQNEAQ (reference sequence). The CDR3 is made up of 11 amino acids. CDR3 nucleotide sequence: TGTGCCAGAAGCCCCATCGAGGTGGGGTACTTC. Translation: CARSPIEVGYF. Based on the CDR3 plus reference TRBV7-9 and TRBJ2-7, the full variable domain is DTGVSQNPRHKITKRGQNVTFRCDPISEHNRLYWYRQTLGQGPEFLTYFQNEAQLEKSRLLSDRFSAERPKGSFSTLEIQRTEQGDSAMYLCARSPIEVGYFGPGTRLTVT.

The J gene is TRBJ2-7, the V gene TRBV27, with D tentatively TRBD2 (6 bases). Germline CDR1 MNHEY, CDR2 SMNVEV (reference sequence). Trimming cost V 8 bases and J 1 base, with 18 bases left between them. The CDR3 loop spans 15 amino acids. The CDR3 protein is CASASSAEASYEQYF. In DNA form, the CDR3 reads TGTGCCAGCGCCTCTAGCGCAGAGGCGTCCTACGAGCAGTACTTC.

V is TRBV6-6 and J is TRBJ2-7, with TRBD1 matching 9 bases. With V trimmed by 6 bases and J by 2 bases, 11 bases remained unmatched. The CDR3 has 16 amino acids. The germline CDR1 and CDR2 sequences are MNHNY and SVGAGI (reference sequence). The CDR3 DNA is TGTGCCAGCAGGACAGGGGGTCCGGACCTAACCTACGAGCAGTACTTC. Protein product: CASRTGGPDLTYEQYF.

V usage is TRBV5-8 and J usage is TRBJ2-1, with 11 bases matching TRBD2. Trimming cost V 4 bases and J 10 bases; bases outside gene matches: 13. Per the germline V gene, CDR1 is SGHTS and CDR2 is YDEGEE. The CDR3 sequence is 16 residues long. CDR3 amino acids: CASSPKLAGEGGEQFF. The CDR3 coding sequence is TGTGCCAGCAGCCCAAAACTAGCGGGGGAAGGAGGCGAGCAGTTCTTC.

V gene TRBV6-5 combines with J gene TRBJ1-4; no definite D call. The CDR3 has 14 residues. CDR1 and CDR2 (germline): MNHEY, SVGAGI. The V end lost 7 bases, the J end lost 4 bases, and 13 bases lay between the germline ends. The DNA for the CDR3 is TGTGCCAGCACCCAAGCCCGGGGTAATGAAAAACTGTTTTTT. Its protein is CASTQARGNEKLFF.

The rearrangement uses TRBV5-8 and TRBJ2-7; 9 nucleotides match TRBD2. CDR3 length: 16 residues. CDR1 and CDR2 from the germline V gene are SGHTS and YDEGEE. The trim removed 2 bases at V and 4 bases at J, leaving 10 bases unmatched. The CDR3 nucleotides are TGTGCCAGCAGCTTACCCTTCGGCGGGAGGGTGTACGAGCAGTACTTC. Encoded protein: CASSLPFGGRVYEQYF.

This CDR3 is CASRYGQTGANVLTF. The DNA for the CDR3 is TGTGCCAGTAGATACGGACAGACTGGGGCCAACGTCCTGACTTTC. This chain links TRBV19 with TRBJ2-6, with D perhaps TRBD1 (6 bases). This CDR3 region has 15 residues. Germline-derived CDR1 and CDR2 are LNHDA and SQIVND (reference sequence). V shed 6 bases and J shed 2 bases, with 11 bases lying between them.

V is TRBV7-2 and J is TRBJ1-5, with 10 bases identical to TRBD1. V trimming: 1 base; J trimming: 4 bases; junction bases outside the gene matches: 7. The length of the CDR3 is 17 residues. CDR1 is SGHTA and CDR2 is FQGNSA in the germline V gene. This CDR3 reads CASSLVFGQGGNQPQHF. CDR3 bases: TGTGCCAGCAGCTTAGTATTCGGACAGGGGGGAAATCAGCCCCAGCATTTT. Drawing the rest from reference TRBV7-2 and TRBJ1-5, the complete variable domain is GAGVSQSPSNKVTEKGKDVELRCDPISGHTALYWYRQSLGQGLEFLIYFQGNSAPDKSGLPSDRFSAERTGGSVSTLTIQRTQQEDSAVYLCASSLVFGQGGNQPQHFGDGTRLSIL.

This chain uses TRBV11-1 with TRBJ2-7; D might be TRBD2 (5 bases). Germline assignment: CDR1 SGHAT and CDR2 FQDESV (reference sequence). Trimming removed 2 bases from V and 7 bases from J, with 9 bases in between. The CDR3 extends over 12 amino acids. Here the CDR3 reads CASSLKTGEQYF. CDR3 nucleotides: TGTGCCAGCAGCTTAAAGACGGGAGAGCAGTACTTC.

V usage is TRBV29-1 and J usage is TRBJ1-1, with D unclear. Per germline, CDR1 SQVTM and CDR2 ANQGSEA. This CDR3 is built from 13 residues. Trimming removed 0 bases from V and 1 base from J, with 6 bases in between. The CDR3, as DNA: TGCAGCGTTGAAGAGAGGGCGAACACTGAAGCTTTCTTT. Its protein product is CSVEERANTEAFF.

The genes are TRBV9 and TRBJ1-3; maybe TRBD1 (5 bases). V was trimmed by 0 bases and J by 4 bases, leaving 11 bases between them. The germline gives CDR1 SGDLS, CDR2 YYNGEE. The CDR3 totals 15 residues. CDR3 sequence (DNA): TGTGCCAGCAGCGTAGTAGGGGATAGGGGAAACACCATATATTTT. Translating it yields CASSVVGDRGNTIYF.

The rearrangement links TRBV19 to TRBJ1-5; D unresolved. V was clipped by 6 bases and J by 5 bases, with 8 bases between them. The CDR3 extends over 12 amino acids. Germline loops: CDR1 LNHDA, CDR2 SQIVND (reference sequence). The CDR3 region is CASSLRDQPQHF. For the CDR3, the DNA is TGTGCCAGTAGCCTCCGGGATCAGCCCCAGCATTTT. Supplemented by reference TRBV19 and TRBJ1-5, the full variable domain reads DGGITQSPKYLFRKEGQNVTLSCEQNLNHDAMYWYRQDPGQGLRLIYYSQIVNDFQKGDIAEGYSVSREKKESFPLTVTSAQKNPTAFYLCASSLRDQPQHFGDGTRLSIL.

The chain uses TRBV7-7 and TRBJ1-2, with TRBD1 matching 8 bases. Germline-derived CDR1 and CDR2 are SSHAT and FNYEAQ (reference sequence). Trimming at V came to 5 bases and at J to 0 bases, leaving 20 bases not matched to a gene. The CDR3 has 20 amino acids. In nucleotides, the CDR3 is TGTGCCAGCAGCAACCACTTCCCCGGACAGGGAGCTTTAGCTAACTATGGCTACACCTTC. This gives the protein CASSNHFPGQGALANYGYTF.

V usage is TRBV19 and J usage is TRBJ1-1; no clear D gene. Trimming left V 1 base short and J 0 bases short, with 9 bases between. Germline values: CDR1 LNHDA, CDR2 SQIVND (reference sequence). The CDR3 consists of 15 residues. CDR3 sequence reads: CASSIVAGLNTEAFF. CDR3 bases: TGTGCCAGTAGTATAGTAGCGGGGTTGAACACTGAAGCTTTCTTT.

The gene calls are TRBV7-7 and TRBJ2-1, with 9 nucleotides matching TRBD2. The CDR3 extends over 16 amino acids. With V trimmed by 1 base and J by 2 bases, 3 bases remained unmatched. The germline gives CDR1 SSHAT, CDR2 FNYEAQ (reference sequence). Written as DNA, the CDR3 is TGTGCCAGCAGCTTAGGGGCTAGCGGGGCCTACAATGAGCAGTTCTTC. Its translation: CASSLGASGAYNEQFF.

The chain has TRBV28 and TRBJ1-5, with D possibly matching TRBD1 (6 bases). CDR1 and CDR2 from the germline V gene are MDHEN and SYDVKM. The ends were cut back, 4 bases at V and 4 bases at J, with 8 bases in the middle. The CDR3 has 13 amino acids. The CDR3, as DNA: TGTGCCAGCAGTTCACAGGGAAATCAGCCCCAGCATTTT. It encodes CASSSQGNQPQHF.

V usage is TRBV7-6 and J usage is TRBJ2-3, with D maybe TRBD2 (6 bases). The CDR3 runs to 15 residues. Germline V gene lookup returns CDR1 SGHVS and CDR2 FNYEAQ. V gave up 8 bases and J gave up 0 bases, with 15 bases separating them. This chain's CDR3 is CASRLEGSSTDTQYF. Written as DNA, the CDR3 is TGTGCCAGCCGTTTGGAGGGGTCTAGCACAGATACGCAGTATTTT. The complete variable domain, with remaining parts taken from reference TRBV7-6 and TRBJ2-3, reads GAGVSQSPRYKVTKRGQDVALRCDPISGHVSLYWYRQALGQGPEFLTYFNYEAQQDKSGLPNDRFSAERPEGSISTLTIQRTEQRDSAMYRCASRLEGSSTDTQYFGPGTRLTVL.

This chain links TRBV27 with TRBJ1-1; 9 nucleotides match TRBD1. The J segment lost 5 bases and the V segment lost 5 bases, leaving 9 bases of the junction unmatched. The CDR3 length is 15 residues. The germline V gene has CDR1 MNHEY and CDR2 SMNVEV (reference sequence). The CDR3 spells CASSPNRGRDTEAFF. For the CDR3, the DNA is TGTGCCAGCAGTCCTAACAGGGGGCGGGATACTGAAGCTTTCTTT.

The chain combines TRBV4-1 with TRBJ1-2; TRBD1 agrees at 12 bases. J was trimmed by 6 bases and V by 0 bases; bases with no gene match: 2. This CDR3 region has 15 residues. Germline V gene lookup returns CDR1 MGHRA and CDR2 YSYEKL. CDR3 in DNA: TGCGCCAGCAGCCAAGATGGGACAGGGGGCGATGGCTACACCTTC. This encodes CASSQDGTGGDGYTF.

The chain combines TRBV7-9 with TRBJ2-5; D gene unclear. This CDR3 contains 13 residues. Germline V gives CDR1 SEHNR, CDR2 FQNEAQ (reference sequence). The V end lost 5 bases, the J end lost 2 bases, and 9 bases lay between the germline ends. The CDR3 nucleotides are TGTGCCAGCAGCGGCGTAGCTCAAGAGACCCAGTACTTC. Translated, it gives CASSGVAQETQYF.